Below, 13 T cell receptor beta chains from the same sample are listed, as sequenced in a study of identical twins. TCRdb itself ran the 5' RACE reads through MiXCR, one entry per CDR3 protein. The repertoire includes roughly 700,000 distinct CDR3 sequences, approximately 9% of them detected once, and 0.98% sits in the top ten. The same sample was also used in a study of yellow fever vaccine responses in identical twins.

The sequenced sample was PBMCs. These receptors were collected from a woman aged 18-29 years in good health.

There are many counts of this clonotype. The chain combines TRBV7-9 with TRBJ2-1; 10 bases agree with TRBD1. The ends lost 1 base at V and 6 bases at J; junction bases unmatched: 3. CDR3 size: 15 residues. Germline CDR1 reads SEHNR; CDR2 reads FQNEAQ (reference sequence). CDR3 sequence (DNA): TGTGCCAGCAGCTTAGGGGACAGGGGAAGCAATGAGCAGTTCTTC. Protein: CASSLGDRGSNEQFF.

This clonotype has only a few counts. This rearrangement joins TRBV20-1 to TRBJ2-1; D is possibly TRBD1 (6 bases). There are 13 residues in the CDR3. Germline V gene data show CDR1 as DFQATT and CDR2 as SNEGSKA (reference sequence). The V gene lost 4 bases and the J gene lost 9 bases, with 16 bases spanning the gap. CDR3 nucleotides: TGCAGTGCTAACAGGGAACCCATAGGTGAGCAGTTCTTC. Translation: CSANREPIGEQFF.

This clonotype was detected ten times or more. V usage is TRBV29-1 and J usage is TRBJ2-2; D is ambiguous. V lost 7 bases to trimming and J lost 7 bases, with 19 bases between them. There are 14 residues in the CDR3. Germline V gene data show CDR1 as SQVTM and CDR2 as ANQGSEA. This CDR3 is CSGGPGPANGELFF. Written as DNA, the CDR3 is TGCAGCGGTGGGCCGGGCCCAGCTAACGGGGAGCTGTTTTTT.

The table lists this clonotype with a few counts. The CDR3 here is CASSIIAGDPNEQFF. Here the CDR3 DNA reads TGTGCCAGTAGTATCATAGCGGGAGACCCCAATGAGCAGTTCTTC. The V and J genes are TRBV19 and TRBJ2-1; 9 bases agree with TRBD2. Germline assignment: CDR1 LNHDA and CDR2 SQIVND (reference sequence). V trimming: 3 bases; J trimming: 6 bases; junction bases outside the gene matches: 6. The CDR3 sequence is 15 residues long.

This clonotype was seen many times. The chain joins TRBV12-3 or TRBV12-4 to TRBJ2-7; 7 bases fit TRBD2. Unmatched junction bases numbered 13, after V lost 3 bases and J lost 2 bases. There are 17 residues in the CDR3. The CDR3 region has the DNA TGTGCCAGCAGTTTCTGGTCTGGCGGGGGTAAGGCCTACGAGCAGTACTTC. It translates to CASSFWSGGGKAYEQYF.

In this sample, this clonotype turned up a few times. The V call is TRBV20-1, the J call TRBJ2-1, with D perhaps TRBD1 or TRBD2 (5 bases each). Trimming shortened V by 3 bases and J by 10 bases, and 10 bases separated the two germline ends. Looked up from germline, CDR1 is DFQATT and CDR2 is SNEGSKA (reference sequence). CDR3 size: 11 residues. DNA for the CDR3: TGCAGTGCTAGGTTGAGGGGCGAGCAGTTCTTC. Amino acid sequence: CSARLRGEQFF.

This clonotype was seen a handful of times. The chain has TRBV6-2 or TRBV6-3 and TRBJ2-7; no definite D call. The CDR3 loop spans 17 amino acids. Trimming removed 6 bases from V and 0 bases from J, with 21 bases in between. In germline, CDR1 is MNHEY, CDR2 SVGEGT. The CDR3 is CASSHRTAGRYSYEQYF. The CDR3 coding sequence is TGTGCCAGCAGCCATCGGACCGCAGGTAGATACTCCTACGAGCAGTACTTC.

The chain carries TRBV6-2 or TRBV6-3 and TRBJ2-7; 11 nucleotides agree with TRBD2. Germline V gene sequence: CDR1 MNHEY, CDR2 SVGEGT. The CDR3 is 17 amino acids. The J segment lost 3 bases and the V segment lost 4 bases, leaving 11 bases of the junction unmatched. CDR3 nucleotides: TGTGCCAGCAGTTTTCTCAGACCCCTAGCGGGAGGCTACGAGCAGTACTTC. Its translation: CASSFLRPLAGGYEQYF.

This clonotype was seen repeatedly, ten times or more. The chain couples TRBV28 to TRBJ2-1, with D uncertain. Germline V lookup: CDR1 MDHEN, CDR2 SYDVKM. V was cut by 3 bases and J by 4 bases, with 7 bases left in between. This CDR3 has 13 residues. The CDR3 protein is CASSLFPYNEQFF. CDR3 DNA sequence: TGTGCCAGCAGTTTGTTTCCATACAATGAGCAGTTCTTC. The full variable domain, completed using reference TRBV28 and TRBJ2-1, is DVKVTQSSRYLVKRTGEKVFLECVQDMDHENMFWYRQDPGLGLRLIYFSYDVKMKEKGDIPEGYSVSREKKERFSLILESASTNQTSMYLCASSLFPYNEQFFGPGTRLTVL.

This clonotype was recorded many times. The chain joins TRBV20-1 to TRBJ2-7; 7 nucleotides align to TRBD1. V trimming: 2 bases; J trimming: 4 bases; junction bases outside the gene matches: 8. Per germline, CDR1 DFQATT and CDR2 SNEGSKA (reference sequence). The CDR3 has 14 residues. As DNA, the CDR3 is TGCAGTGCTAGATCTGACAGGGCCCCTTACGAGCAGTACTTC. It is translated as CSARSDRAPYEQYF.

This clonotype was found many times. The chain links TRBV4-3 to TRBJ1-2; D uncertain. This CDR3 is 14 amino acids long. CDR1 LGHNA and CDR2 YSLEER come from the germline V gene. V dropped 1 base and J dropped 6 bases, with 12 bases sitting between them. The CDR3 DNA reads as TGCGCCAGCAGCCAAGGCGGCAGTGCAAATGGCTACACCTTC. Its protein product is CASSQGGSANGYTF.

This clonotype has only a few counts. This chain's CDR3 is CASSFGAPNSEQYF. The CDR3, as DNA: TGTGCCAGTAGCTTCGGTGCACCCAACAGCGAGCAGTACTTC. This rearrangement joins TRBV19 to TRBJ2-7; D remains ambiguous. CDR1 and CDR2 from the germline V gene are LNHDA and SQIVND (reference sequence). V shed 6 bases and J shed 6 bases, with 18 bases lying between them. This CDR3 spans 14 amino acids.

This clonotype was recorded many times. J is TRBJ2-3 and V is TRBV11-2; weak D call: TRBD2 (6 bases). CDR3 size: 18 residues. Germline V gene lookup returns CDR1 SGHAT and CDR2 FQNNGV. Trimming removed 2 bases at V and 3 bases at J, with 21 bases between. The CDR3 region has the DNA TGTGCCAGCAGCTTAAATCAACTAGCTAGGCTCTTGACAGATACGCAGTATTTT. As protein: CASSLNQLARLLTDTQYF.